The 24 T cell receptor beta chains below were found in one sample sequenced in a study of blood T cell repertoires in COVID-19. TCRdb keeps only in-frame clones here, not all; method: immunoSEQ multiplex PCR. The sample lists 200,000 to 300,000 clones, more than 85% occurring once. Sequenced sample: peripheral blood. The receptor set was obtained from an older woman with COVID-19, enrolled during active disease.

This chain uses TRBV4-1 with TRBJ2-7; D is possibly TRBD2 (7 bases). The CDR3 covers 17 residues. CDR1 is MGHRA and CDR2 is YSYEKL in the germline V gene. Trimming removed 2 bases from V and 3 bases from J, with 20 bases in between. Here the CDR3 reads CASSQRGSGRGYYEQYF. CDR3 nucleotides: TGCGCCAGCAGCCAAAGGGGGTCTGGGAGGGGATACTACGAGCAGTACTTC.

This chain uses TRBV18 with TRBJ2-3; D might be TRBD1 (7 bases). The germline CDR1 and CDR2 sequences are KGHSH and LQKENI. The ends were cut back, 0 bases at V and 7 bases at J, with 17 bases in the middle. The CDR3 is 16 amino acids. DNA for the CDR3: TGTGCCAGCTCACCACCGCGTGGAGGGGGCTTGAATACGCAGTATTTT. The encoded protein is CASSPPRGGGLNTQYF.

V is TRBV2 and J is TRBJ1-1; possibly TRBD1 for D (6 bases). The CDR3 loop spans 12 amino acids. The V end lost 11 bases, the J end lost 1 base, and 11 bases lay between the germline ends. CDR1 and CDR2 (germline): SNHLY, FYNNEI. CDR3 amino acids: CASRGKNTEAFF. In DNA form, the CDR3 reads TGTGCCTCTAGGGGGAAGAACACTGAAGCTTTCTTT. Using reference TRBV2 and TRBJ1-1 for the parts outside the CDR3, the full variable domain is EPEVTQTPSHQVTQMGQEVILRCVPISNHLYFYWYRQILGQKVEFLVSFYNNEISEKSEIFDDQFSVERPDGSNFTLKIRSTKLEDSAMYFCASRGKNTEAFFGQGTRLTVV.

This clone turned up a few times. Other DNA sequences in the same sample also yield this CDR3. This chain joins TRBV5-1 and TRBJ1-1, with D uncertain. This CDR3 comprises 14 residues. Trimming removed 5 bases from V and 4 bases from J, with 15 bases in between. Germline V gene data show CDR1 as SGHRS and CDR2 as YFSETQ. The CDR3 protein is CASSLGSGGTEAFF. Written as DNA, the CDR3 is TGCGCCAGCAGTCTGGGGTCGGGAGGCACTGAAGCTTTCTTT.

V is TRBV29-1 and J is TRBJ1-2; D gene ambiguous. The CDR3 runs to 15 residues. V lost 1 base to trimming and J lost 8 bases, with 20 bases between them. CDR1 SQVTM and CDR2 ANQGSEA come from the germline V gene. The CDR3 region is CSVEARPGNLRGYTF. The CDR3 region has the DNA TGCAGCGTTGAAGCCCGCCCAGGCAACCTCCGGGGCTACACCTTC.

The rearrangement joins TRBV3-1 (or the pseudogene TRBV3-2) to TRBJ2-1; TRBD2 aligns across 12 bases. Per the germline V gene, CDR1 is LGHDT and CDR2 is YNNKEL (reference sequence). The V gene end was trimmed by 4 bases and the J gene end by 2 bases; junction bases not matched to a gene: 3. The CDR3 has 16 residues. CDR3 protein: CASSPRTSGTYNEQFF. The CDR3 region has the DNA TGTGCCAGCAGCCCACGGACTAGCGGGACCTACAATGAGCAGTTCTTC.

The chain employs TRBV4-2 and TRBJ2-1, with D maybe TRBD1 (6 bases). Germline V gene data show CDR1 as LGHNA and CDR2 as YNFKEQ. Trimming stripped 4 bases from V and 9 bases from J, with 25 bases between. The CDR3 sequence is 17 residues long. CDR3 protein: CASSRLPRDTWNFEQFF. In DNA form, the CDR3 reads TGTGCCAGCAGCCGCCTACCACGGGACACTTGGAATTTTGAGCAGTTCTTC.

This sequence joins TRBV28 and TRBJ1-2; 7 bases map to TRBD1. Unmatched junction bases numbered 11, after V lost 7 bases and J lost 6 bases. Germline CDR1 is MDHEN and CDR2 is SYDVKM. The CDR3 length is 14 residues. CDR3 residues: CASKQQGMVNGYTF. The CDR3 DNA sequence: TGTGCCAGCAAACAACAGGGGATGGTGAATGGCTACACCTTC.

The sample holds one count of this clone. The chain employs TRBV15 and TRBJ2-5; TRBD1 might be the D (6 bases). The V end was cut by 0 bases, the J end by 5 bases, with 13 bases between. The CDR3 is 15 amino acids. The germline V gene encodes CDR1 LNHNV and CDR2 YYDKDF (reference sequence). CDR3 DNA: TGTGCCACCAGCAGAGATTTTGGGGGCTTGGAGACCCAGTACTTC. It specifies CATSRDFGGLETQYF.

This sequence joins TRBV28 and TRBJ1-5; D is possibly TRBD1 (5 bases). V was pared by 5 bases and J by 15 bases, with 23 bases between. CDR1 MDHEN and CDR2 SYDVKM come from the germline V gene. CDR3 length equals 14 residues. The CDR3 DNA sequence: TGTGCCAGCAGTCCCCCGGGGGGGTTTTACCCCTCGCATTTT. This encodes CASSPPGGFYPSHF. Full variable domain (missing parts from reference TRBV28 and TRBJ1-5): DVKVTQSSRYLVKRTGEKVFLECVQDMDHENMFWYRQDPGLGLRLIYFSYDVKMKEKGDIPEGYSVSREKKERFSLILESASTNQTSMYLCASSPPGGFYPSHFGDGTRLSIL.

A few counts support this clone. V gene TRBV15 combines with J gene TRBJ1-4; tentative D call: TRBD1 (5 bases). Germline loops: CDR1 LNHNV, CDR2 YYDKDF (reference sequence). The CDR3 runs 15 residues. V lost 2 bases to trimming and J lost 5 bases, with 12 bases between them. CDR3 loop: CATSRYLGGNEKLFF. CDR3 sequence (DNA): TGTGCCACCAGCAGATATCTGGGGGGGAATGAAAAACTGTTTTTT.

The chain is built from TRBV24-1 and TRBJ2-1, with a weak D call TRBD2 (6 bases). Germline loops: CDR1 KGHDR, CDR2 SFDVKD. CDR3 length: 16 residues. Trimming stripped 5 bases from V and 0 bases from J, with 13 bases between. CDR3 bases: TGTGCCACCAGTGCGCCCGGGGGAATCTCCTACAATGAGCAGTTCTTC. Amino acids: CATSAPGGISYNEQFF.

The chain is built from TRBV6-5 and TRBJ1-5, with 9 positions matching TRBD1. The germline gives CDR1 MNHEY, CDR2 SVGAGI. The CDR3 totals 16 residues. The V and J ends lost 4 bases and 15 bases, in that order; junction bases with no gene match: 19. This CDR3 reads CASSSPRGQGRISAHF. CDR3 DNA sequence: TGTGCCAGCAGTTCACCCCGGGGACAGGGTCGGATCAGCGCGCATTTT.

This clone has a single count. CDR3 sequence (DNA): TGTGCCAGCAGTGAAGCGGGGGGACAGAATCAGCCCCAGCATTTT. Its translation is CASSEAGGQNQPQHF. This chain uses TRBV6-1 with TRBJ1-5, with 7 bases lining up with TRBD1. The CDR3 loop spans 15 amino acids. V was pared by 0 bases and J by 4 bases, with 3 bases of the junction left unmatched. In germline, CDR1 is MNHNS, CDR2 SASEGT.

The chain employs TRBV19 and TRBJ1-3, with unresolved D. CDR3 length: 15 residues. The V gene's germline CDR1 is LNHDA and CDR2 SQIVND (reference sequence). Trimming stripped 4 bases from V and 0 bases from J, with 10 bases between. CDR3 DNA sequence: TGTGCCAGTAGTACCCCACTGAGCTCTGGAAACACCATATATTTT. It translates to CASSTPLSSGNTIYF.

The chain carries TRBV6-6 and TRBJ1-6, with TRBD1 matching 7 bases. The CDR3 spans 15 residues. The germline gives CDR1 MNHNY, CDR2 SVGAGI (reference sequence). The V segment lost 1 base and the J segment 10 bases; nucleotides outside the gene matches: 7. The CDR3 DNA sequence: TGTGCCAGCAGTTACTTAAGGGGGCTTAGGTCACCCCTCCACTTT. It translates to CASSYLRGLRSPLHF.

V is TRBV9 and J is TRBJ2-7, with 9 bases that match TRBD2. CDR1 and CDR2 (germline): SGDLS, YYNGEE. Trimming removed 0 bases from V and 4 bases from J; junction bases left unmatched: 8. The CDR3 extends over 16 amino acids. The CDR3: CASSVGASGNLYEQYF. In nucleotides, the CDR3 is TGTGCCAGCAGCGTAGGGGCTAGCGGGAATCTTTACGAGCAGTACTTC.

This chain uses TRBV19 with TRBJ1-5; 9 positions agree with TRBD1. Germline trimming cut 3 bases from V and 0 bases from J; bases unmatched to any gene: 3. Germline values: CDR1 LNHDA, CDR2 SQIVND (reference sequence). The CDR3 loop spans 16 amino acids. For the CDR3, the DNA is TGTGCCAGTAGTATGGTACAGGGGGCTAGCAATCAGCCCCAGCATTTT. Translating gives CASSMVQGASNQPQHF. Full variable domain (outside the CDR3, taken from reference TRBV19 and TRBJ1-5): DGGITQSPKYLFRKEGQNVTLSCEQNLNHDAMYWYRQDPGQGLRLIYYSQIVNDFQKGDIAEGYSVSREKKESFPLTVTSAQKNPTAFYLCASSMVQGASNQPQHFGDGTRLSIL.

V gene TRBV11-1 combines with J gene TRBJ2-1; TRBD2 agrees at 8 bases. The CDR3 loop spans 14 amino acids. The germline gives CDR1 SGHAT, CDR2 FQDESV (reference sequence). J lost 8 bases, V lost 5 bases, and 8 bases had no gene match. CDR3 coding DNA: TGTGCCAGCAGCCCGAGCGGGAGAGGGGATGAGCAGTTCTTC. Translated: CASSPSGRGDEQFF. The full variable domain, its missing parts supplied by reference TRBV11-1 and TRBJ2-1, is EAEVAQSPRYKITEKSQAVAFWCDPISGHATLYWYRQILGQGPELLVQFQDESVVDDSQLPKDRFSAERLKGVDSTLKIQPAELGDSAMYLCASSPSGRGDEQFFGPGTRLTVL.

This chain links TRBV5-1 with TRBJ2-1; 10 bases agree with TRBD1. The CDR3 totals 15 residues. Per germline, CDR1 SGHRS and CDR2 YFSETQ. V was clipped by 0 bases and J by 6 bases; unmatched bases: 3. The CDR3 sequence is CASSLEGQGSNEQFF. CDR3 coding DNA: TGCGCCAGCAGCTTGGAGGGACAGGGGTCCAATGAGCAGTTCTTC.

A note on this clone: Other DNA sequences in this specimen translate into the identical CDR3. The chain uses TRBV7-9 and TRBJ1-5, with TRBD1 as a possible D gene (5 bases). The CDR3 contains 14 residues. CDR1 and CDR2 (germline): SEHNR, FQNEAQ (reference sequence). The germline V and J ends were trimmed by 6 bases and 3 bases, with 12 bases remaining between them. The CDR3 protein is CASSPDSYNQPQHF. The CDR3 nucleotides are TGTGCCAGCAGTCCAGACAGTTACAATCAGCCCCAGCATTTT.

The chain uses TRBV10-3 and TRBJ2-7; 9 bases match TRBD2. J was trimmed by 0 bases and V by 10 bases; bases with no gene match: 4. CDR1 is ENHRY and CDR2 is SYGVKD in the germline V gene. The CDR3 has 13 amino acids. In nucleotides, the CDR3 is TGTGCCACAGGGACTAGCATCTCCTACGAGCAGTACTTC. Translated: CATGTSISYEQYF.

The rearrangement joins TRBV30 to TRBJ2-7; 7 bases line up with TRBD1. The CDR3 has 15 amino acids. Germline CDR1 is GTSNPN and CDR2 is SVGIG (reference sequence). With 4 bases clipped from V and 2 bases from J, the junction kept 11 bases outside the gene matches. The CDR3 DNA reads as TGTGCCTGGAAGTTGAAGGGGGCCCAAGCCTACGAGCAGTACTTC. Residues: CAWKLKGAQAYEQYF.

This clone was detected only a few times. This rearrangement joins TRBV30 to TRBJ2-7, with 8 nucleotides matching TRBD1. Germline trimming cut 5 bases from V and 2 bases from J; bases unmatched to any gene: 5. CDR3 length: 13 amino acids. Germline CDR1 reads GTSNPN; CDR2 reads SVGIG (reference sequence). CDR3 loop: CAWEQGVTYEQYF. DNA of the CDR3: TGTGCCTGGGAACAGGGGGTTACCTACGAGCAGTACTTC.